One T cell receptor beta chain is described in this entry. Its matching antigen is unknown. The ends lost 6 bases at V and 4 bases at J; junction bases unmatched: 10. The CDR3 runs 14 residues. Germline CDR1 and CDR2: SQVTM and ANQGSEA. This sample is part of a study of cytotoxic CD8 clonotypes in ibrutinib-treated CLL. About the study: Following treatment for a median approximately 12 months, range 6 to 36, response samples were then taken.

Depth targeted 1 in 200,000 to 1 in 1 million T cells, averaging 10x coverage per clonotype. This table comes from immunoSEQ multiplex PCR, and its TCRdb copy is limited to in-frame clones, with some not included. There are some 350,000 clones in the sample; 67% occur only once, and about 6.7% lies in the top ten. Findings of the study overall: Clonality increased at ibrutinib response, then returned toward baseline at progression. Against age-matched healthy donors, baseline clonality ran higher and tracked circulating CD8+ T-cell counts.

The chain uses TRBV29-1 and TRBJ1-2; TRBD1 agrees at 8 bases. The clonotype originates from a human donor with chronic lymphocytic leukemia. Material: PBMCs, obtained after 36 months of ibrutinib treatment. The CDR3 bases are TGCAGCGTGGGGACAGGAATATCGGGCTATGGCTACACCTTC. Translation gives CSVGTGISGYGYTF.